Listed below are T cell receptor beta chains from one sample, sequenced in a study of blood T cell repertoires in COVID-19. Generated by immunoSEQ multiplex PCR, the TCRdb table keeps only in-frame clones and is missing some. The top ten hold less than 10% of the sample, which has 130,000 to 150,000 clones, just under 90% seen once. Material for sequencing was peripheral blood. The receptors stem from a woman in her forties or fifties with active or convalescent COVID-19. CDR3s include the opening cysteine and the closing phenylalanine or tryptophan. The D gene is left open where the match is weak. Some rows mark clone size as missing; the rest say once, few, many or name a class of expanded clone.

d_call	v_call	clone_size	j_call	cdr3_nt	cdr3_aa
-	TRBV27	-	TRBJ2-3	TGTGCCAGCAGTTCCTTGCAGAGGCTAGTCACAGATACGCAGTATTTT	CASSSLQRLVTDTQYF
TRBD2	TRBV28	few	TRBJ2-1	TGTGCCAGCACCCTAGCGGGAGCTTACAATGAGCAGTTCTTC	CASTLAGAYNEQFF
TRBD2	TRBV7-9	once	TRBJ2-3	TGTGCCAGCAGCTTAGAACTAGCGGGTTCCACAGATACGCAGTATTTT	CASSLELAGSTDTQYF
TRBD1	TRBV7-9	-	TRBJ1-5	TGTGCCAGCAGCTTAGGGACAGGGAGTGCACTGGGCAATCAGCCCCAGCATTTT	CASSLGTGSALGNQPQHF
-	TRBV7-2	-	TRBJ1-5	TGTGCCAGCAGCTTACTTTTAGCTAGCAATCAGCCCCAGCATTTT	CASSLLLASNQPQHF
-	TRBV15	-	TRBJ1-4	TGTGCCACCAGCAGCCGACAGAACCCTAATGAAAAACTGTTTTTT	CATSSRQNPNEKLFF
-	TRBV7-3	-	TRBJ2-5	TGTGCCAGCAGCTTAACGGGGACAAGGGGTCAAGAGACCCAGTACTTC	CASSLTGTRGQETQYF
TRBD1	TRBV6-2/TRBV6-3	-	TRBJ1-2	TGTGCCAGCAGTTACTCCCAGACAGGGTTTGGCTACACCTTC	CASSYSQTGFGYTF
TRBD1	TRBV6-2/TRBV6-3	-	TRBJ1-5	TGTGCCAGCAGTTACGGCGCGGGACAGGTTAATCAGCCCCAGCATTTT	CASSYGAGQVNQPQHF
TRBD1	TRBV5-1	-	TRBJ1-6	TGCGCCAGCAGCTTGGACGGGACAGGGGCGACGAGGAATTCACCCCTCCACTTT	CASSLDGTGATRNSPLHF
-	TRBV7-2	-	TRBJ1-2	TGTGCCAGCAGCCCTAGCGGCCCCTGGCAGTTTAACTATGGCTACACCTTC	CASSPSGPWQFNYGYTF
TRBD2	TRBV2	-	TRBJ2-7	TGTGCCAGCAGGGGTAAACCGTTCGGGGGGGCCCTTTACGAGCAGTACTTC	CASRGKPFGGALYEQYF
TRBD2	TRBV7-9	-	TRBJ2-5	TGTGCCAGCAGCTTAGCGAGCGGGGGCCGCTACCAAGAGACCCAGTACTTC	CASSLASGGRYQETQYF
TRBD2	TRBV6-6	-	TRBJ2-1	TGTGCCAGCAGTTACCCAACTAGCGGGGGGGCACGGGAGCAGTTCTTC	CASSYPTSGGAREQFF
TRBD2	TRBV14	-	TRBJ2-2	TGTGCCAGCAGCCAAGATCGCGGTAGCGGGAGTCGGAACACCGGGGAGCTGTTTTTT	CASSQDRGSGSRNTGELFF
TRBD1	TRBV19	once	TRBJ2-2	TGTGCCAGTAGTCCGGGACAGGTGAACACCGGGGAGCTGTTTTTT	CASSPGQVNTGELFF
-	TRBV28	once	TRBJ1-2	TGTGCCAGCAGTTTAGGGGGGAACTATGGCTACACCTTC	CASSLGGNYGYTF
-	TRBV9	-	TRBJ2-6	TGTGCCAGCAGCGTAGTCGGGGGTGGGGCCAACGTCCTGACTTTC	CASSVVGGGANVLTF
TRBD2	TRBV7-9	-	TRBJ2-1	TGTGCCAGCAGCTTAGTAGGGACTAGCGGGAAGAATGAGCAGTTCTTC	CASSLVGTSGKNEQFF
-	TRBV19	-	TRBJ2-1	TGTGCCAGTAGTCCGTACAGCCCCAATGAGCAGTTCTTC	CASSPYSPNEQFF
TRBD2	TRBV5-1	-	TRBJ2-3	TGCGCCAGCAGCTTCCTTCTGGCGGGGGGGCCGGATACGCAGTATTTT	CASSFLLAGGPDTQYF
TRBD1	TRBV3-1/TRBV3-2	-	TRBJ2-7	TGTGCCAGCAGCCGGAGACAGGGGATCCCCTTAGGCGGGCAGTACTTC	CASSRRQGIPLGGQYF
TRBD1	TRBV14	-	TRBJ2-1	TGTGCCAGCAGCCGTCCCGGGACAGGGAAAAATGAGCAGTTCTTC	CASSRPGTGKNEQFF
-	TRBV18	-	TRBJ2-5	TGTGCCAGCTCACCACTTGCGGGGACTGGGGGGGAGACCCAGTACTTC	CASSPLAGTGGETQYF
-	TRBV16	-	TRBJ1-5	TGTGCCAGCAGCCAATCGGGGCGGAGCAATCAGCCCCAGCATTTT	CASSQSGRSNQPQHF
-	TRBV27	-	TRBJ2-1	TGTGCCAGCAGTTTTCGGCGGGGGCCCCCCTACAATGAGCAGTTCTTC	CASSFRRGPPYNEQFF
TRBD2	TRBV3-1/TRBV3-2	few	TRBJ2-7	TGTGCCAGCAGCCTAGCGGGGGGCGAGCAGTACTTC	CASSLAGGEQYF
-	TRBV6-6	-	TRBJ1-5	TGTGCCAGCGCTTTGGGCAGGGTCGATAGCAATCAGCCCCAGCATTTT	CASALGRVDSNQPQHF
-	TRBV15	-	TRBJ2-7	TGTGCCACCAGCAGAGATAGAGGTCAGGGCCTAAACGAGCAGTACTTC	CATSRDRGQGLNEQYF
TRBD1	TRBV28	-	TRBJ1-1	TGTGCCAGCAAGGGTGGGACAGTGAACACTGAAGCTTTCTTT	CASKGGTVNTEAFF
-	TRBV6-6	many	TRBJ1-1	TGTGCCAGCAGTTCACTCATGAACACTGAAGCTTTCTTT	CASSSLMNTEAFF
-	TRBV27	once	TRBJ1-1	TGTGCCAGCAGTCCAAGACTAGGGGGGGGGAACACTGAAGCTTTCTTT	CASSPRLGGGNTEAFF
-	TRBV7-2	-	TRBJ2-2	TGTGCCAGCAGCCTCGAAAGACAGACCGGGGAGCTGTTTTTT	CASSLERQTGELFF
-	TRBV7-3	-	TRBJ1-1	TGTGCCAGCAGCTTAATGGCGGGGGGCACTGAAGCTTTCTTT	CASSLMAGGTEAFF
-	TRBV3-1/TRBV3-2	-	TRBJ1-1	TGTGCCAGCAGCCAAGAGGCGGATGAAGCTTTCTTT	CASSQEADEAFF
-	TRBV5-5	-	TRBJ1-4	TGTGCCAGCAGCTCGCGCCCAGTCGGGATTGCAACTAATGAAAAACTGTTTTTT	CASSSRPVGIATNEKLFF
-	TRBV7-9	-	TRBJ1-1	TGTGCCAGCAGCTCAGAGGGTGCTGAAGCTTTCTTT	CASSSEGAEAFF